This T cell receptor beta chain was obtained from a study of cytomegalovirus exposure and HLA in healthy donors. Overall study findings and caveats: Differences between HLA loci emerged in a later analysis of TCR association rates, with DRB1 most and HLA-C fewest. Researchers counted some 150 TCR beta chains as cytomegalovirus-associated. Presence/absence analyses assumed roughly uniform sequencing depth across donors.

This clone was detected only once. The antigen is unknown. The CDR3 sequence is 15 residues long. V was pared by 6 bases and J by 3 bases, with 10 bases of the junction left unmatched. CDR1 is LNHDA, CDR2 SQIVND, per germline (reference sequence). The primer mix had 60 Vbeta and 13 Jbeta primers. TCRdb's table, derived via immunoSEQ multiplex PCR, lists solely in-frame clones and lacks some. This sample has 150,000 to 200,000 clones, with roughly 85% found just once. The V call is TRBV19, the J call TRBJ1-1; 7 bases fit TRBD1. Sample: PBMCs. This receptor was taken from a boy aged 2 to 10 in good health and CMV-seronegative. CDR3: CASSDSGTADTEAFF. DNA of the CDR3: TGTGCCAGTAGCGACTCCGGGACAGCAGACACTGAAGCTTTCTTT.